This T cell receptor (beta chain) was obtained from a study of monozygotic twins with inflammatory bowel disease. CDR3 length equals 14 residues. Germline V gene lookup returns CDR1 LGHDT and CDR2 YNNKEL (reference sequence). Findings and caveats of the study: What may have added variability to patient repertoires is that immunosuppressive treatments differed.

TCRdb reworked the 5' RACE reads into one entry per CDR3 protein, no DNA. This sample contains around 150,000 distinct CDR3 sequences. For this clonotype: Its antigen is unknown.

The V and J genes are TRBV3-1 and TRBJ1-1; the TCRdb call, TRBD1, lacks DNA for checking. Input material: blood. The sequence was obtained from a human donor with ulcerative colitis or Crohn's disease, or a healthy co-twin of an affected twin (not recorded which). This chain's CDR3 is CASSYRGQNTEAFF.